These 9 T cell receptor beta chains were sequenced from one sample in a study of CD8+ T cells in alopecia areata. Extraction of RNA preceded its reverse transcription into cDNA, which served as the sequencing template. The repertoire was sequenced with immunoSEQ multiplex PCR; TCRdb's copy has only in-frame clones and lacks some. This table has hundreds of thousands of clones, around two fifths appearing once. Treatment indicated: oral pan-JAK inhibitor, 5-10 mg twice daily. The sequenced sample was CD4+ T cells sorted from blood, obtained between weeks 30 and 35, from a patient treated with tofacitinib. Every receptor here comes from a human donor with alopecia areata.

This clone was seen a few times. The chain is built from TRBV29-1 and TRBJ2-6; D unclear. Germline CDR1 and CDR2: SQVTM and ANQGSEA. V shed 6 bases and J shed 0 bases, with 12 bases lying between them. This CDR3 contains 15 residues. The CDR3 region is CSVLRPLSGANVLTF. CDR3 DNA sequence: TGCAGCGTCCTGCGCCCCCTCTCTGGGGCCAACGTCCTGACTTTC.

In its sample, this clone was seen many times. This chain links TRBV23-1 with TRBJ2-2; TRBD1 matches 8 bases. TRBV23-1 is an ORF, and what it does is uncertain. The CDR3 runs to 16 residues. Trimming removed 6 bases from V and 5 bases from J; junction bases left unmatched: 11. The CDR3 region is CASRRQGSSQTGELFF. The DNA for the CDR3 is TGCGCCAGCAGGCGACAGGGGTCAAGCCAGACCGGGGAGCTGTTTTTT.

J is TRBJ2-3 and V is TRBV2; possibly TRBD1 for D (6 bases). Trimming removed 6 bases at V and 3 bases at J, with 13 bases between. CDR1 and CDR2 from the germline V gene are SNHLY and FYNNEI. There are 14 residues in the CDR3. The CDR3 DNA follows: TGTGCCAGCAGAGCTCCCGGACAGACAGATACGCAGTATTTT. Its translation is CASRAPGQTDTQYF.

The rearrangement links TRBV7-9 to TRBJ1-2, with D unclear. The CDR3 runs 13 residues. V lost 1 base, J lost 6 bases, and 9 bases lay in between. Germline values: CDR1 SEHNR, CDR2 FQNEAQ (reference sequence). In DNA, the CDR3 is TGTGCCAGCAGCTTAGGGGTCGCGGATGGCTACACCTTC. Translation gives CASSLGVADGYTF.

This clone was seen a handful of times. The genes are TRBV4-2 and TRBJ2-5; 14 nucleotides agree with TRBD2. Germline CDR1 LGHNA, CDR2 YNFKEQ. The CDR3 sequence is 15 residues long. Trimming at V came to 5 bases and at J to 3 bases, leaving 2 bases not matched to a gene. The CDR3 spells CASSKGLAGEETQYF. CDR3 DNA sequence: TGTGCCAGCAGCAAGGGACTAGCGGGAGAAGAGACCCAGTACTTC.

The chain recombines TRBV30 with TRBJ2-2; D may match TRBD1 or TRBD2 (6 bases each). Trimming took 5 bases from V and 3 from J, leaving 16 bases between them. The CDR3 runs to 15 residues. Germline loops: CDR1 GTSNPN, CDR2 SVGIG (reference sequence). The CDR3 region has the DNA TGTGCCTGGCGCCAAGGAGGGACATACACCGGGGAGCTGTTTTTT. Protein product: CAWRQGGTYTGELFF.

The chain links TRBV11-2 to TRBJ2-7; 7 bases map to TRBD1. The CDR3 runs to 14 residues. The V gene's germline CDR1 is SGHAT and CDR2 FQNNGV. V gave up 5 bases and J gave up 4 bases; unmatched junction bases: 8. The CDR3 DNA sequence: TGTGCCAGCAGCCCGGGACAGCAGAATTACGAGCAGTACTTC. Its protein is CASSPGQQNYEQYF.

The chain has TRBV18 and TRBJ2-7; D assignment may be TRBD1 or TRBD2 (6 bases each). This CDR3 region has 13 residues. Trimming stripped 6 bases from V and 6 bases from J, with 15 bases between. Germline CDR1 is KGHSH and CDR2 is LQKENI. This CDR3 reads CASSGTQGGEQYF. CDR3 in DNA: TGTGCCAGCTCCGGGACACAGGGAGGCGAGCAGTACTTC. The complete variable domain, with remaining parts taken from reference TRBV18 and TRBJ2-7, reads NAGVMQNPRHLVRRRGQEARLRCSPMKGHSHVYWYRQLPEEGLKFMVYLQKENIIDESGMPKERFSAEFPKEGPSILRIQQVVRGDSAAYFCASSGTQGGEQYFGPGTRLTVT.

This clone occurred once. The chain has TRBV5-1 and TRBJ2-3, with TRBD2 identical over 8 bases. J gave up 6 bases and V 3 bases, and 6 bases lay outside the gene matches. Germline CDR1 is SGHRS and CDR2 is YFSETQ. This CDR3 has 14 residues. The CDR3 is CASSSLGGEDTQYF. CDR3 sequence (DNA): TGCGCCAGCAGCTCCCTCGGGGGGGAGGATACGCAGTATTTT.